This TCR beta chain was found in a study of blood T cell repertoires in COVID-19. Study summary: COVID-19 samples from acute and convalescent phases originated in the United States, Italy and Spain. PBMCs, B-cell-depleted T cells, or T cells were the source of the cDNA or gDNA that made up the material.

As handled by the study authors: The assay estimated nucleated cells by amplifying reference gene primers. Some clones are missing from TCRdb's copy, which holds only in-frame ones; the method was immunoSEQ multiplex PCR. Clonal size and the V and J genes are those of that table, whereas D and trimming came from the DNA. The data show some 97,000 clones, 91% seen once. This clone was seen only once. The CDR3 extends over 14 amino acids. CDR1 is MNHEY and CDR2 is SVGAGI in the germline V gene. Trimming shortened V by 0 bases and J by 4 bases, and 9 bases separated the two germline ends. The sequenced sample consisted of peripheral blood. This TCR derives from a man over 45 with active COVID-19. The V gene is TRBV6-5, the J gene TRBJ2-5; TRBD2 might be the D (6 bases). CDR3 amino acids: CASSYSARGETQYF. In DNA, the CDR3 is TGTGCCAGCAGTTACTCGGCGCGGGGAGAGACCCAGTACTTC.